There are a few counts of the clone carrying this T cell receptor beta chain. Its antigen is unknown. Profiling relied on immunoSEQ multiplex PCR, and the TCRdb table lists in-frame clones only, not all of them. This table holds about 43,000 clones, less than 95% found once. The CDR3 is 16 residues long. CDR1 and CDR2 from the germline V gene are LGHNA and YNFKEQ. With 5 bases removed from V and 1 base from J, the gap between germline ends came to 15 bases. The data belong to a study of T cells after posttransplantation cyclophosphamide. Busulfan-fludarabine conditioning, marrow transplant, and cyclophosphamide on days +3 and +4 were administered. Study results and caveats: Blood and skin or GI T cell repertoires showed limited TRB overlap.

The sequencing used PBMCs, collected around 60 days after allogeneic stem cell transplant with posttransplant cyclophosphamide. The source is a male patient aged 55-69 years who received an allogeneic stem cell transplant from a related donor and was CMV-positive. Some T cells may be the graft donor's. The chain recombines TRBV4-2 with TRBJ1-3, with TRBD1 as a possible D gene (5 bases). The DNA for the CDR3 is TGTGCCAGCAGCTGGGGGGGGGTTCAATCTGGAAACACCATATATTTT. It is translated as CASSWGGVQSGNTIYF.